This TCR beta chain was documented in a study of identifying expanded T cells in peripheral blood. Study results and limitations: Variance in clone template counts between roughly two-week samples significantly increased with total template count across all healthy donors. Over around two and four weeks, about 17 and 20 clones changed, versus more than 1 between replicates.

As concerns this clone: The target antigen is unknown.

During the collection period, no donor immune events like infections were recorded. Clones were read by immunoSEQ multiplex PCR, and TCRdb kept only the in-frame ones, dropping some. The sample has roughly 100,000 clones; approximately 90% are singletons. Sequencing used blood. The clonotype comes from a person aged 18 to 70 in good health.

This CDR3 reads CASSERRRGADTQYF. The CDR3 DNA reads as TGTGCCAGCAGCGAGAGACGGCGGGGGGCAGATACGCAGTATTTT. The chain carries TRBV7-2 and TRBJ2-3, with 8 bases matching TRBD2. The V gene's germline CDR1 is SGHTA and CDR2 FQGNSA. The V segment lost 5 bases and the J segment 4 bases; nucleotides outside the gene matches: 8. The CDR3 is 15 amino acids.